The rows below give T cell receptor beta chains drawn from one sample of a study of T cell repertoires in cytomegalovirus infection. Their recognized antigens are unknown. TCRdb redid the calling of the reads with MiXCR, one entry per CDR3 protein. The table lists 40,000 to 55,000 distinct CDR3 sequences, 21% of them singletons. The specimen comprised CD8+ T cells from cultured PBMCs, sampled from culture after CMV antigen stimulation. The source is a human donor in good health (CMV status not recorded). Some clones in this sample may be carry-over from other donors' samples. Each CDR3 is given with its conserved first and last residue. The D gene is left open where the match is weak. Size is stated for part of the rows, as once, few or many counts, or as a class when the clone is expanded.

d_call: TRBD1; v_call: TRBV6-2/TRBV6-3; clone_size: few; j_call: TRBJ1-1; cdr3_nt: TGTGCCAGCAGTCTGAAAAGAGCAGGGGGGAGCACTGAAGCTTTCTTT; cdr3_aa: CASSLKRAGGSTEAFF
d_call: NA; v_call: TRBV7-9; clone_size: NA; j_call: TRBJ2-5; cdr3_nt: TGTGCCAGCAGCTTCGGAGGGGAAGAGACCCAGTACTTC; cdr3_aa: CASSFGGEETQYF
d_call: NA; v_call: TRBV7-2; clone_size: few; j_call: TRBJ2-7; cdr3_nt: TGTGCCAGCAGCTTGGGCTGGGACCAGATCTACGAGCAGTACTTC; cdr3_aa: CASSLGWDQIYEQYF
d_call: TRBD2; v_call: TRBV7-9; clone_size: NA; j_call: TRBJ2-3; cdr3_nt: TGTGCCAGCAGACCTGGGGCGGGGGGCCCCTCTCGTACAGATACGCAGTATTTT; cdr3_aa: CASRPGAGGPSRTDTQYF
d_call: TRBD2; v_call: TRBV7-9; clone_size: few; j_call: TRBJ2-7; cdr3_nt: TGTGCCAGCGGGGGACTAGCGGGGGAAAGCTCCTACGAGCAGTACTTC; cdr3_aa: CASGGLAGESSYEQYF
d_call: TRBD2; v_call: TRBV7-2; clone_size: NA; j_call: TRBJ2-7; cdr3_nt: TGTGCCAGCAGTGGGGCGGGAGACTACGAGCAGTACTTC; cdr3_aa: CASSGAGDYEQYF
d_call: NA; v_call: TRBV5-6; clone_size: few; j_call: TRBJ1-1; cdr3_nt: TGTGCCAGCAGCTTGGGGGTCGGGTGGGCGTACACTGAAGCTTTCTTT; cdr3_aa: CASSLGVGWAYTEAFF
d_call: NA; v_call: TRBV7-9; clone_size: NA; j_call: TRBJ1-2; cdr3_nt: TGTGCCAGCAGCTTCGGTTCGGCCTATGGCTACACCTTC; cdr3_aa: CASSFGSAYGYTF
d_call: NA; v_call: TRBV6-5; clone_size: NA; j_call: TRBJ2-1; cdr3_nt: TGTGCCAGCAGCCCTAGTGGGGCGAGGTCCTACAATGAGCAGTTCTTC; cdr3_aa: CASSPSGARSYNEQFF
d_call: NA; v_call: TRBV28; clone_size: NA; j_call: TRBJ2-1; cdr3_nt: TGTGCCAGCAGTTTCCCCCGGGCCGGGAGTGACAATGAGCAGTTCTTC; cdr3_aa: CASSFPRAGSDNEQFF
d_call: NA; v_call: TRBV7-2; clone_size: many; j_call: TRBJ1-5; cdr3_nt: TGTGCCAGCAGCTTCCAAGCCAATCAGCCCCAGCATTTT; cdr3_aa: CASSFQANQPQHF
d_call: TRBD2; v_call: TRBV7-2; clone_size: NA; j_call: TRBJ2-1; cdr3_nt: TGTGCCAGCACCCCGGGTAGCGGGAGGGGGTACAATGAGCAGTTCTTC; cdr3_aa: CASTPGSGRGYNEQFF
d_call: TRBD1; v_call: TRBV4-3; clone_size: once; j_call: TRBJ2-1; cdr3_nt: TGCGCCAGCGGGACAGGGCCCCTTGACAATGAGCAGTTCTTC; cdr3_aa: CASGTGPLDNEQFF
d_call: NA; v_call: TRBV7-2; clone_size: NA; j_call: TRBJ1-3; cdr3_nt: TGTGCCAGCAGCACCCCGGGGCCTGGAAACACCATATATTTT; cdr3_aa: CASSTPGPGNTIYF
d_call: NA; v_call: TRBV11-2; clone_size: few; j_call: TRBJ2-1; cdr3_nt: TGTGCCAGCTCAGCTTACCCCCGGTCCATTTACAATGAGCAGTTCTTC; cdr3_aa: CASSAYPRSIYNEQFF
d_call: NA; v_call: TRBV7-8; clone_size: few; j_call: TRBJ2-5; cdr3_nt: TGTGCCAGCAGCGGGGGACGGGAAGGAGAGACCCAGTACTTC; cdr3_aa: CASSGGREGETQYF
d_call: NA; v_call: TRBV10-3; clone_size: NA; j_call: TRBJ1-1; cdr3_nt: TGTGCCATCAGCCTCGACAGAAACACTGAAGCTTTCTTT; cdr3_aa: CAISLDRNTEAFF
d_call: NA; v_call: TRBV12-3/TRBV12-4; clone_size: few; j_call: TRBJ1-1; cdr3_nt: TGTGCCAGCAGTGCTCCGTCAGGCCGTGAAGCTTTCTTT; cdr3_aa: CASSAPSGREAFF